The 19 T cell receptor beta chains below all came from one sample that was sequenced in a study of shared clonotypes between healthy human individuals. TCRdb keeps only in-frame clones here, not all; method: immunoSEQ multiplex PCR. The table records approximately 530,000 clones, 90% to 96% of them present only once. Material: naive CD4+ T cells sorted from blood. As to subset: CD45RA+ positively selected. The receptors shown here come from a woman in her thirties in good health.

In its sample, this clone was seen once. The rearrangement joins TRBV7-2 to TRBJ1-2; D remains ambiguous. The V end was cut by 1 base, the J end by 5 bases, with 11 bases between. Germline V gene sequence: CDR1 SGHTA, CDR2 FQGNSA. The CDR3 loop spans 14 amino acids. CDR3 in amino acids: CASSLDDAIYGYTF. CDR3 nucleotides: TGTGCCAGCAGCTTAGACGACGCGATTTATGGCTACACCTTC.

The CDR3 loop is CASSDLRTAGWETQYF. CDR3 DNA: TGCGCCAGCAGTGATTTACGGACAGCCGGGTGGGAGACCCAGTACTTC. This chain links TRBV10-1 with TRBJ2-5; tentative D call: TRBD1 (6 bases). The germline CDR1 and CDR2 sequences are WNHNN and SYGVQD (reference sequence). This CDR3 is 16 amino acids long. The V gene lost 3 bases and the J gene lost 5 bases, with 19 bases spanning the gap.

The J gene is TRBJ2-3, the V gene TRBV19, with D perhaps matching TRBD2 (6 bases). Trimming removed 3 bases at V and 3 bases at J, with 16 bases between. The CDR3 extends over 16 amino acids. Germline V gene sequence: CDR1 LNHDA, CDR2 SQIVND (reference sequence). CDR3 sequence (DNA): TGTGCCAGTAGTATTAAAGGGACTCTGAAAACAGATACGCAGTATTTT. Its translation is CASSIKGTLKTDTQYF. Filled out from reference TRBV19 and TRBJ2-3, the complete variable domain reads DGGITQSPKYLFRKEGQNVTLSCEQNLNHDAMYWYRQDPGQGLRLIYYSQIVNDFQKGDIAEGYSVSREKKESFPLTVTSAQKNPTAFYLCASSIKGTLKTDTQYFGPGTRLTVL.

The chain uses TRBV7-8 and TRBJ1-1; no firm D call. The length of the CDR3 is 13 residues. V was clipped by 3 bases and J by 4 bases, with 9 bases between them. The germline gives CDR1 SGHVS, CDR2 FQNEAQ. The chain's CDR3 is CASSFRPGTEAFF. DNA for the CDR3: TGTGCCAGCAGCTTCAGGCCGGGCACTGAAGCTTTCTTT.

This rearrangement joins TRBV19 to TRBJ2-2; 11 positions match TRBD1. Germline CDR1 LNHDA, CDR2 SQIVND (reference sequence). The ends lost 10 bases at V and 7 bases at J; junction bases unmatched: 8. This CDR3 comprises 14 residues. The CDR3 sequence: CATSDRGHGGELFF. In DNA form, the CDR3 reads TGTGCCACCTCGGACAGGGGGCACGGCGGGGAGCTGTTTTTT.

This clone appeared once. V gene TRBV7-9 combines with J gene TRBJ2-1; D is possibly TRBD1 (6 bases). The CDR3 totals 18 residues. Trimming cost V 5 bases and J 3 bases, with 23 bases left between them. Germline CDR1 is SEHNR and CDR2 is FQNEAQ (reference sequence). The CDR3 region has the DNA TGTGCCAGCAGCCGCGGACAGCCTCGAGCCTCACTCTACAATGAGCAGTTCTTC. It encodes CASSRGQPRASLYNEQFF.

The chain employs TRBV2 and TRBJ1-4; D uncertain. This CDR3 is built from 13 residues. The V and J ends lost 7 bases and 5 bases respectively, with 11 bases between them. CDR1 is SNHLY, CDR2 FYNNEI, per germline. CDR3 in DNA: TGTGCCAGCAAAGAAGCAAGCAATGAAAAACTGTTTTTT. Translating it yields CASKEASNEKLFF.

This clone was counted between two and nine times. The chain couples TRBV27 to TRBJ2-7; 9 bases line up with TRBD2. The V and J ends lost 3 bases and 5 bases, in that order; junction bases with no gene match: 11. The CDR3 runs 16 residues. Germline CDR1 MNHEY, CDR2 SMNVEV (reference sequence). Here the CDR3 DNA reads TGTGCCAGCAGTTTGAGGGCGGGAGGGCCCTTGGACGAGCAGTACTTC. The encoded protein is CASSLRAGGPLDEQYF.

This clone was seen a handful of times. The same CDR3 can be traced to other DNA sequences in this sample. The J gene is TRBJ2-7, the V gene TRBV28; D gene uncertain. CDR1 MDHEN and CDR2 SYDVKM come from the germline V gene. Trimming pared 3 bases from V and 4 bases from J, leaving 7 bases between. The CDR3 consists of 12 residues. This CDR3 is CASSFSPYEQYF. In DNA, the CDR3 is TGTGCCAGCAGTTTTAGTCCTTACGAGCAGTACTTC.

The chain combines TRBV29-1 with TRBJ1-3; D is ambiguous. The length of the CDR3 is 13 residues. Germline loops: CDR1 SQVTM, CDR2 ANQGSEA. With 6 bases removed from V and 3 bases from J, the gap between germline ends came to 12 bases. CDR3 amino acids: CSVLGVGGNTIYF. The CDR3 DNA sequence: TGCAGCGTCCTCGGAGTCGGTGGAAACACCATATATTTT.

CDR3 amino acids: CASTMGAQGNTGELFF. CDR3 DNA sequence: TGTGCCAGCACCATGGGGGCACAGGGCAACACCGGGGAGCTGTTTTTT. This rearrangement joins TRBV7-8 to TRBJ2-2, with D perhaps matching TRBD1 (6 bases). Trimming cost V 7 bases and J 2 bases, with 17 bases left between them. This CDR3 has 16 residues. CDR1 is SGHVS, CDR2 FQNEAQ, per germline. The complete variable domain, with remaining parts taken from reference TRBV7-8 and TRBJ2-2, reads GAGVSQSPRYKVAKRGQDVALRCDPISGHVSLFWYQQALGQGPEFLTYFQNEAQLDKSGLPSDRFFAERPEGSVSTLKIQRTQQEDSAVYLCASTMGAQGNTGELFFGEGSRLTVL.

V gene TRBV29-1 combines with J gene TRBJ2-5, with D possibly TRBD2 on 6 matching bases. The CDR3 spans 16 residues. Trimming removed 3 bases from V and 1 base from J, with 18 bases in between. Germline assignment: CDR1 SQVTM and CDR2 ANQGSEA. The CDR3 DNA reads as TGCAGCGTTGAGATGGGATTGACTAGTAGCCAAGAGACCCAGTACTTC. As protein: CSVEMGLTSSQETQYF.

The rearrangement links TRBV7-9 to TRBJ2-7; 7 bases are shared with TRBD2. The germline V gene has CDR1 SEHNR and CDR2 FQNEAQ (reference sequence). The CDR3 is 15 amino acids. V lost 3 bases and J lost 3; bases outside the gene matches: 8. The DNA for the CDR3 is TGTGCCAGCAGCTTGGTGGGAAGCGGGAACTACGAGCAGTACTTC. Translated: CASSLVGSGNYEQYF.

This clone was detected only once. The rearrangement links TRBV28 to TRBJ2-2, with D perhaps TRBD1 (6 bases). Trimming left V 6 bases short and J 7 bases short, with 15 bases between. From germline, CDR1 is MDHEN and CDR2 SYDVKM. The CDR3 covers 14 residues. The CDR3 DNA reads TGTGCCAGCAGCCAACTACAGGGTGGCGGGGAGCTGTTTTTT. Translated, it gives CASSQLQGGGELFF.

The chain uses TRBV27 and TRBJ1-1; maybe TRBD1 (5 bases). CDR3 size: 17 residues. Per the germline V gene, CDR1 is MNHEY and CDR2 is SMNVEV (reference sequence). With 7 bases removed from V and 7 bases from J, the gap between germline ends came to 28 bases. The CDR3 is CASNSGSAGSFPREAFF. The CDR3 nucleotides read TGTGCCAGCAACTCTGGGTCAGCAGGGTCGTTCCCCCGTGAAGCTTTCTTT.

This chain uses TRBV28 with TRBJ1-5; 8 nucleotides align to TRBD1. The CDR3 is made up of 18 amino acids. V dropped 5 bases and J dropped 2; count of bases not matched to a gene: 14. Germline CDR1 MDHEN, CDR2 SYDVKM. The CDR3 DNA follows: TGTGCCAGCAGTGTGGGACAGGCGACTTATAGTGGCAATCAGCCCCAGCATTTT. Residues: CASSVGQATYSGNQPQHF.

The rearrangement joins TRBV6-5 to TRBJ1-4; TRBD1 aligns across 9 bases. The CDR3 spans 15 residues. Germline lookup yields CDR1 MNHEY and CDR2 SVGAGI. J lost 5 bases, V lost 5 bases, and 6 bases had no gene match. This CDR3 is CASSPHGTGNEKLFF. CDR3 nucleotide sequence: TGTGCCAGCAGTCCACACGGGACAGGGAATGAAAAACTGTTTTTT.

This sequence joins TRBV4-1 and TRBJ2-7, with D possibly being TRBD1 (6 bases). The CDR3 loop spans 14 amino acids. Germline V gives CDR1 MGHRA, CDR2 YSYEKL. The germline V and J ends were trimmed by 1 base and 3 bases, with 10 bases remaining between them. In DNA, the CDR3 is TGCGCCAGCAGCCAAGCCCCGACAGGCTACGAGCAGTACTTC. Protein product: CASSQAPTGYEQYF.

The chain employs TRBV28 and TRBJ2-3; D is unclear. This CDR3 is 16 amino acids long. Trimming cost V 4 bases and J 2 bases, with 16 bases left between them. Germline V gene sequence: CDR1 MDHEN, CDR2 SYDVKM. CDR3 bases: TGTGCCAGCAGTTATCTGGCTCTCAACTTCACAGATACGCAGTATTTT. It specifies CASSYLALNFTDTQYF.